Described below is a single T cell receptor (beta chain) sequence and its context. The data derive from a study of blood T cell repertoires in COVID-19. Background on the study: T cells, B-cell-depleted T cells, or PBMCs supplied cDNA or gDNA.

Participants were aged about 18 to 100 years, lived in over 20 US areas, and enrolled virtually. Original analysis: Scientists estimated how many nucleated cells there were by amplifying reference gene primers. Data came from immunoSEQ multiplex PCR; TCRdb stores just in-frame clones and leaves some out. The V and J calls and the clone size are those of that table, but D and trimming were determined from the DNA. The profile covers about 270,000 clones, with 85% to 90% appearing a single time and under 2.5% taken by the ten largest. The CDR3 covers 14 residues. CDR1 and CDR2 (germline): MNHEY, SVGAGI. The ends were cut back, 6 bases at V and 9 bases at J, with 18 bases in the middle.

The genes are TRBV6-5 and TRBJ2-1, with D possibly matching TRBD2 (6 bases). Sequencing was carried out using PBMCs or T cells enriched from blood (not recorded which). The receptor comes from a woman aged 55-70 years who had recovered from COVID-19. The chain's CDR3 is CASRQRLVLGEQFF. The CDR3 bases are TGTGCCAGCAGACAGAGACTAGTTTTGGGTGAGCAGTTCTTC.